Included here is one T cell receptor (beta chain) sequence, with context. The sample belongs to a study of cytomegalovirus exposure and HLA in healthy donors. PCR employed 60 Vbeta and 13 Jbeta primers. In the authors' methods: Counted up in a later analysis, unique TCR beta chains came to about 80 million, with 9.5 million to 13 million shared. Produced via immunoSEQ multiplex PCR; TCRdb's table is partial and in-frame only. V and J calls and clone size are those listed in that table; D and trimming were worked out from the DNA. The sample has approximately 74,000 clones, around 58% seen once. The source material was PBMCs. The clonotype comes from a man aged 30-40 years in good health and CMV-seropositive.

In DNA, the CDR3 is TGTGCCACCGCAATGCTAGCGGGAGGCTACGAGCAGTACTTC. Residues: CATAMLAGGYEQYF. The rearrangement uses TRBV28 and TRBJ2-7; 11 bases line up with TRBD2. Germline V gene sequence: CDR1 MDHEN, CDR2 SYDVKM. There are 14 residues in the CDR3. Trimming at V came to 10 bases and at J to 3 bases, leaving 8 bases not matched to a gene.